These 30 T cell receptor beta chains were all obtained from the same sample, sequenced in a study of CD8 T cells in Susac syndrome. Random hexamers were used to reverse transcribe about 0.5 to 1 ug of RNA. TCRdb reprocessed the immunoSEQ multiplex PCR reads with MiXCR, giving one entry per CDR3 protein. In the table there are 110,000 or so distinct CDR3 sequences, 85% to 95% of which are singletons. The sequenced sample consisted of CD8+ T cells from PBMCs. These receptors originate from a human donor in good health.

The chain is built from TRBV20-1 and TRBJ2-3; 13 nucleotides agree with TRBD2. The trim removed 5 bases at V and 3 bases at J, leaving 8 bases unmatched. Germline CDR1 DFQATT, CDR2 SNEGSKA (reference sequence). The CDR3 has 16 residues. CDR3 nucleotide sequence: TGCAGTGCTGGGGCCCAACTAGCGGGAGGGACAGATACGCAGTATTTT. Translation: CSAGAQLAGGTDTQYF.

This clonotype came up a few times. The chain joins TRBV29-1 to TRBJ1-2; D is perhaps TRBD1 (5 bases). The ends were cut back, 3 bases at V and 3 bases at J, with 11 bases in the middle. The CDR3 extends over 13 amino acids. The germline gives CDR1 SQVTM, CDR2 ANQGSEA. The CDR3 DNA is TGCAGCGTTGACGAGGGGCCCTACTATGGCTACACCTTC. Its protein is CSVDEGPYYGYTF.

This rearrangement joins TRBV20-1 to TRBJ2-7; 7 nucleotides line up with TRBD2. With V trimmed by 0 bases and J by 2 bases, 4 bases remained unmatched. This CDR3 is built from 14 residues. Germline values: CDR1 DFQATT, CDR2 SNEGSKA (reference sequence). CDR3 coding DNA: TGCAGTGCTAGAGATGAGCGGGGAGCCTACGAGCAGTACTTC. Protein sequence: CSARDERGAYEQYF.

The gene calls are TRBV7-9 and TRBJ2-7, with D uncertain. CDR1 and CDR2 (germline): SEHNR, FQNEAQ (reference sequence). With 4 bases removed from V and 5 bases from J, the gap between germline ends came to 6 bases. The CDR3 runs 11 residues. Here the CDR3 DNA reads TGTGCCAGCAGCTCTCCCAACGAGCAGTACTTC. Translated, it gives CASSSPNEQYF.

This rearrangement joins TRBV20-1 to TRBJ2-4, with D possibly being TRBD1 (6 bases). Germline CDR1 and CDR2: DFQATT and SNEGSKA (reference sequence). The CDR3 covers 13 residues. V lost 3 bases and J lost 3, with 9 bases in between. CDR3 loop: CSARDRHKNIQYF. CDR3 in DNA: TGCAGTGCTAGGGACAGACACAAAAACATTCAGTACTTC.

The V gene is TRBV5-1, the J gene TRBJ1-1; TRBD1 matches at 8 bases. Per the germline V gene, CDR1 is SGHRS and CDR2 is YFSETQ. V was clipped by 3 bases and J by 7 bases; unmatched bases: 8. CDR3 length equals 14 residues. DNA for the CDR3: TGCGCCAGCAGCTCCTATGACAGGGGCAGTGAAGCTTTCTTT. Amino acid sequence: CASSSYDRGSEAFF.

The DNA of the CDR3 is TGCAAACTGGGGAGAGGAGGCTACACCTTC. Translation: CKLGRGGYTF. This sequence joins TRBV20-1 and TRBJ1-2, with no clear D. This CDR3 is built from 10 residues. Germline V CDR1 and CDR2: DFQATT, SNEGSKA (reference sequence).

The rearrangement joins TRBV7-9 to TRBJ1-1; no clear D. Trimming stripped 1 base from V and 8 bases from J, with 11 bases between. CDR1 and CDR2 from the germline V gene are SEHNR and FQNEAQ (reference sequence). The length of the CDR3 is 13 residues. CDR3: CASSLDPRTEAFF. In nucleotides, the CDR3 is TGTGCCAGCAGCTTAGATCCCCGGACGGAAGCTTTCTTT.

V gene TRBV19 combines with J gene TRBJ2-6; D is possibly TRBD2 (6 bases). The CDR3 is 16 amino acids. Germline loops: CDR1 LNHDA, CDR2 SQIVND (reference sequence). V shed 3 bases and J shed 4 bases, with 13 bases lying between them. The CDR3 is CASSILEGRGANVLTF. Here the CDR3 DNA reads TGTGCCAGTAGTATCTTGGAGGGGAGAGGGGCCAACGTCCTGACTTTC.

The chain employs TRBV5-1 and TRBJ1-2; no firm D call. This CDR3 is 14 amino acids long. Trimming took off 4 bases at V and 2 bases at J, with 12 bases between the two ends. Per the germline V gene, CDR1 is SGHRS and CDR2 is YFSETQ. CDR3 DNA sequence: TGCGCCAGCAGCATGACGGACGGAAACTATGGCTACACCTTC. Translated, it gives CASSMTDGNYGYTF. Combining the CDR3 with reference TRBV5-1 and TRBJ1-2 gives the whole variable domain KAGVTQTPRYLIKTRGQQVTLSCSPISGHRSVSWYQQTPGQGLQFLFEYFSETQRNKGNFPGRFSGRQFSNSRSEMNVSTLELGDSALYLCASSMTDGNYGYTFGSGTRLTVV.

V usage is TRBV7-2 and J usage is TRBJ2-5; 7 bases are shared with TRBD1. Trimming removed 5 bases from V and 8 bases from J; junction bases left unmatched: 8. Germline V gene lookup returns CDR1 SGHTA and CDR2 FQGNSA. The CDR3 contains 13 residues. DNA of the CDR3: TGTGCCAGCAGCCATAATCGACAGGGTACCCAGTACTTC. Translation: CASSHNRQGTQYF.

The count of this clonotype is one. CDR3 nucleotide sequence: TGCGCCAGCAGCCAAGACGGGGGCGGGGGCCTGGAAGCTTTCTTT. This gives the protein CASSQDGGGGLEAFF. V is TRBV4-3 and J is TRBJ1-1, with TRBD1 as a possible D gene (6 bases). V was trimmed by 0 bases and J by 8 bases, leaving 16 bases between them. Germline V lookup: CDR1 LGHNA, CDR2 YSLEER. CDR3 size: 15 residues.

This chain uses TRBV3-1 with TRBJ2-2; D is unresolved. V shed 1 base and J shed 1 base, with 7 bases lying between them. Germline V gene lookup returns CDR1 LGHDT and CDR2 YNNKEL (reference sequence). The CDR3 length is 15 residues. The CDR3 loop is CASSQGPQNTGELFF. CDR3 coding DNA: TGTGCCAGCAGCCAAGGTCCACAGAACACCGGGGAGCTGTTTTTT. Variable domain in full (rest from reference TRBV3-1 and TRBJ2-2): DTAVSQTPKYLVTQMGNDKSIKCEQNLGHDTMYWYKQDSKKFLKIMFSYNNKELIINETVPNRFSPKSPDKAHLNLHINSLELGDSAVYFCASSQGPQNTGELFFGEGSRLTVL.

J is TRBJ1-3 and V is TRBV5-1, with 8 bases aligning to TRBD1. V trimming: 4 bases; J trimming: 2 bases; junction bases outside the gene matches: 8. Germline V gives CDR1 SGHRS, CDR2 YFSETQ. There are 16 residues in the CDR3. The CDR3 nucleotides are TGCGCCAGCAGCCCAGCACCGGACAGGGCTGGAAACACCATATATTTT. Amino acids: CASSPAPDRAGNTIYF. Using reference TRBV5-1 and TRBJ1-3 for the parts outside the CDR3, the full variable domain is KAGVTQTPRYLIKTRGQQVTLSCSPISGHRSVSWYQQTPGQGLQFLFEYFSETQRNKGNFPGRFSGRQFSNSRSEMNVSTLELGDSALYLCASSPAPDRAGNTIYFGEGSWLTVV.

V gene TRBV7-2 combines with J gene TRBJ1-3; 7 bases match TRBD1. From germline, CDR1 is SGHTA and CDR2 FQGNSA. The CDR3 length is 17 residues. J lost 4 bases, V lost 2 bases, and 11 bases had no gene match. CDR3 amino acids: CASSLQAGGTGGNTIYF. The CDR3 nucleotides are TGTGCCAGCAGCTTACAAGCAGGGGGGACTGGAGGAAACACCATATATTTT.

The CDR3 nucleotides are TGTGCCAGCAGCTTACCGCGCACAGATACGCAGTATTTT. As protein: CASSLPRTDTQYF. The genes are TRBV7-8 and TRBJ2-3, with D hard to call. The CDR3 extends over 13 amino acids. The ends were cut back, 2 bases at V and 1 base at J, with 4 bases in the middle. Germline-derived CDR1 and CDR2 are SGHVS and FQNEAQ. Full variable domain (rest looked up from reference TRBV7-8 and TRBJ2-3): GAGVSQSPRYKVAKRGQDVALRCDPISGHVSLFWYQQALGQGPEFLTYFQNEAQLDKSGLPSDRFFAERPEGSVSTLKIQRTQQEDSAVYLCASSLPRTDTQYFGPGTRLTVL.

This chain's CDR3 is CASSYPTGAGNEQFF. CDR3 DNA: TGTGCCAGCAGTTACCCGACGGGGGCGGGCAATGAGCAGTTCTTC. The chain has TRBV6-2 or TRBV6-3 and TRBJ2-1, with D perhaps given as TRBD1 or TRBD2 (6 bases each). CDR1 and CDR2 from the germline V gene are MNHEY and SVGEGT. The CDR3 length is 15 residues. Trimming shortened V by 2 bases and J by 6 bases, and 14 bases separated the two germline ends.

The chain joins TRBV20-1 to TRBJ1-1; no clear D gene. CDR1 is DFQATT and CDR2 is SNEGSKA in the germline V gene (reference sequence). This CDR3 comprises 14 residues. The germline V and J ends were trimmed by 6 bases and 1 base, with 15 bases remaining between them. The CDR3 spells CSARTPLTNTEAFF. Written as DNA, the CDR3 is TGCAGTGCGAGAACCCCTTTGACGAACACTGAAGCTTTCTTT.

The chain joins TRBV7-2 to TRBJ1-2; D is uncertain. The CDR3 is 12 residues long. Germline lookup yields CDR1 SGHTA and CDR2 FQGNSA. The V and J ends lost 1 base and 7 bases respectively, with 7 bases between them. The CDR3 loop reads CASSLERGGYTF. In DNA, the CDR3 is TGTGCCAGCAGCTTAGAACGTGGTGGCTACACCTTC.

The genes are TRBV20-1 and TRBJ2-2; no reliable D call. Trimming stripped 3 bases from V and 2 bases from J, with 10 bases between. Germline V CDR1 and CDR2: DFQATT, SNEGSKA (reference sequence). This CDR3 has 14 residues. The CDR3 loop is CSASVQRNTGELFF. CDR3 DNA: TGCAGTGCTAGCGTGCAGCGAAACACCGGGGAGCTGTTTTTT.

V is TRBV19 and J is TRBJ2-7; D is uncertain. Germline CDR1 is LNHDA and CDR2 is SQIVND (reference sequence). The CDR3 has 12 residues. Trimming cost V 4 bases and J 5 bases, with 9 bases left between them. The CDR3 region is CASSTGSHEQYF. CDR3 DNA: TGTGCCAGTAGTACGGGTTCCCACGAGCAGTACTTC.

The chain has TRBV18 and TRBJ1-1; no definite D call. V shed 4 bases and J shed 5 bases, with 14 bases lying between them. CDR3 length equals 14 residues. In germline, CDR1 is KGHSH, CDR2 LQKENI. CDR3 loop: CASSRPPPGTEAFF. The CDR3 DNA follows: TGTGCCAGCTCACGGCCGCCCCCCGGAACTGAAGCTTTCTTT.

The gene calls are TRBV20-1 and TRBJ2-7; 9 nucleotides align to TRBD1. Per germline, CDR1 DFQATT and CDR2 SNEGSKA (reference sequence). The CDR3 runs 14 residues. The V gene end was trimmed by 4 bases and the J gene end by 1 base; junction bases not matched to a gene: 5. This CDR3 is CSAMTGTGSYEQYF. DNA of the CDR3: TGCAGTGCTATGACCGGGACAGGGTCCTACGAGCAGTACTTC.

The chain carries TRBV20-1 and TRBJ1-1, with D unclear. From germline, CDR1 is DFQATT and CDR2 SNEGSKA (reference sequence). The CDR3 loop spans 10 amino acids. Trimming took 6 bases from V and 11 from J, leaving 13 bases between them. DNA for the CDR3: TGCAGTGCCCGTCTAGGACGGGCTTTCTTT. This codes for CSARLGRAFF.

A single count supports this clonotype. This sequence joins TRBV9 and TRBJ2-2; the D gene is possibly TRBD2 (6 bases). CDR3 length: 13 residues. V was clipped by 2 bases and J by 7 bases, with 9 bases between them. Germline V gene lookup returns CDR1 SGDLS and CDR2 YYNGEE. The CDR3 DNA reads TGTGCCAGCAGCGTCTGGGGAGGCGGGGAGCTGTTTTTT. Its protein product is CASSVWGGGELFF.

The J gene is TRBJ2-1, the V gene TRBV12-3 or TRBV12-4, with 8 bases lining up with TRBD2. This CDR3 contains 15 residues. With 5 bases clipped from V and 5 bases from J, the junction kept 8 bases outside the gene matches. The CDR3 nucleotides are TGTGCCAGCAGTCCATTCGGACTAGCACACAATGAGCAGTTCTTC. Its translation: CASSPFGLAHNEQFF.

In the case of this clonotype: The junction and the germline gene differ at one end; a read error may be behind it. The genes are TRBV18 and TRBJ2-3; 10 bases line up with TRBD1. The CDR3 spans 17 residues. CDR1 and CDR2 from the germline V gene are KGHSH and LQKENI. CDR3 protein: CASSFKAGQGNTDTQFF. The CDR3 nucleotides are TGTGCCAGCTCATTTAAAGCGGGACAGGGGAACACAGATACGCAGTTTTTT.

The V and J genes are TRBV20-1 and TRBJ2-5, with 9 bases matching TRBD1. J was trimmed by 7 bases and V by 3 bases; bases with no gene match: 12. In germline, CDR1 is DFQATT, CDR2 SNEGSKA (reference sequence). The CDR3 is 15 amino acids. The CDR3 spells CSASPGTGLIRTQYF. The CDR3 DNA reads as TGCAGTGCTAGCCCCGGGACAGGGTTGATACGGACCCAGTACTTC.

This chain connects TRBV11-2 to TRBJ2-7; 7 bases agree with TRBD1. Unmatched junction bases numbered 4, after V lost 4 bases and J lost 1 base. This CDR3 is built from 14 residues. The germline CDR1 and CDR2 sequences are SGHAT and FQNNGV. The CDR3 coding sequence is TGTGCCAGCAGCTCTGTGGGACAGTCCTACGAGCAGTACTTC. This codes for CASSSVGQSYEQYF. Full variable domain (remainder filled in from reference TRBV11-2 and TRBJ2-7): EAGVAQSPRYKIIEKRQSVAFWCNPISGHATLYWYQQILGQGPKLLIQFQNNGVVDDSQLPKDRFSAERLKGVDSTLKIQPAKLEDSAVYLCASSSVGQSYEQYFGPGTRLTVT.

V and J are TRBV6-5 and TRBJ2-7, with 7 bases aligning to TRBD1. V shed 5 bases and J 11 bases; nucleotides not matched to a gene: 3. This CDR3 spans 10 amino acids. Per the germline V gene, CDR1 is MNHEY and CDR2 is SVGAGI. The CDR3 loop reads CASSHDREYF. The CDR3 DNA is TGTGCCAGCAGTCATGACAGGGAGTACTTC.